The 10 T cell receptor beta chains below all came from one sample that was sequenced in a study of identical twins. TCRdb processed the 5' RACE reads anew with MiXCR; each CDR3 protein has one entry. The repertoire holds a few hundred thousand distinct CDR3 sequences, with 9.5% to 15% as singletons. These same records also appear under a second study, on yellow fever vaccine responses in identical twins.

Material: memory (CD45RO+) T cells sorted from blood. The receptors here all came from a woman aged 18-29 years in good health.

This clonotype was counted between two and nine times. The chain has TRBV29-1 and TRBJ2-3; D is undetermined. The germline V gene encodes CDR1 SQVTM and CDR2 ANQGSEA. The CDR3 is made up of 13 amino acids. The V and J ends lost 3 bases and 0 bases respectively, with 7 bases between them. The CDR3 DNA follows: TGCAGCGTTGAGGTCGACAGCACAGATACGCAGTATTTT. As protein: CSVEVDSTDTQYF.

This clonotype was counted only a few times. The rearrangement joins TRBV4-2 to TRBJ2-5, with D possibly TRBD2 on 5 matching bases. Germline values: CDR1 LGHNA, CDR2 YNFKEQ. This CDR3 contains 16 residues. V shed 1 base and J shed 3 bases, with 15 bases lying between them. The CDR3 sequence: CASSQVLEGIKETQYF. CDR3 DNA sequence: TGTGCCAGCAGCCAAGTACTAGAGGGTATTAAAGAGACCCAGTACTTC.

The chain couples TRBV5-1 to TRBJ2-3; D possibly corresponds to TRBD1 (5 bases). Germline V gives CDR1 SGHRS, CDR2 YFSETQ. The V end was cut by 0 bases, the J end by 1 base, with 9 bases between. The CDR3 is made up of 15 amino acids. CDR3 amino acids: CASSLGGHGTDTQYF. In nucleotides, the CDR3 is TGCGCCAGCAGCTTGGGGGGCCACGGCACAGATACGCAGTATTTT.

This clonotype was detected a few times. A much larger clone lies a single base off, so this may be a read error. The rearrangement uses TRBV18 and TRBJ2-1, with TRBD1 matching 11 bases. The CDR3 runs 16 residues. Trimming cost V 6 bases and J 7 bases; bases outside gene matches: 11. CDR1 KGHSH and CDR2 LQKENI come from the germline V gene. The CDR3 bases are TGTGCCAGCTCTTCCCAGGCGGGGACAGGGGGGAATGAGCAGTTCTTC. Amino acid sequence: CASSSQAGTGGNEQFF.

This clonotype was observed many times. The genes are TRBV6-2 or TRBV6-3 and TRBJ2-3; 11 positions agree with TRBD2. The V gene end was trimmed by 4 bases and the J gene end by 4 bases; junction bases not matched to a gene: 4. The germline CDR1 and CDR2 sequences are MNHEY and SVGEGT. CDR3 size: 15 residues. The CDR3, as DNA: TGTGCCAGCAGTTCGGGACTAGCGGTGCCAGATACGCAGTATTTT. The encoded protein is CASSSGLAVPDTQYF.

This clonotype is a singleton in its sample. The CDR3 here is CASSPDTAGTEAFF. The CDR3 nucleotides are TGTGCCAGCTCTCCCGACACCGCGGGAACTGAAGCTTTCTTT. V usage is TRBV18 and J usage is TRBJ1-1; D gene ambiguous. The CDR3 is 14 residues long. Germline CDR1 is KGHSH and CDR2 is LQKENI. The V gene lost 6 bases and the J gene lost 5 bases, with 16 bases spanning the gap.

This clonotype occurred many times. J is TRBJ2-3 and V is TRBV5-1; possible D gene TRBD2, 6 bases. The V end lost 2 bases, the J end lost 1 base, and 11 bases lay between the germline ends. Germline CDR1 and CDR2: SGHRS and YFSETQ. This CDR3 has 15 amino acids. This chain's CDR3 is CASSLGGGGTDTQYF. The CDR3 bases are TGCGCCAGCAGCTTAGGTGGCGGGGGCACAGATACGCAGTATTTT.

The V call is TRBV2, the J call TRBJ2-3; D possibly corresponds to TRBD1 (5 bases). There are 13 residues in the CDR3. V was trimmed by 7 bases and J by 4 bases, leaving 12 bases between them. The V gene's germline CDR1 is SNHLY and CDR2 FYNNEI. The CDR3 DNA is TGTGCCAGCAAGGCAGGGCAGGCAGATACGCAGTATTTT. Translating gives CASKAGQADTQYF.

The V call is TRBV15, the J call TRBJ2-2; 8 bases agree with TRBD2. This CDR3 contains 14 residues. Germline V gene sequence: CDR1 LNHNV, CDR2 YYDKDF (reference sequence). V lost 8 bases to trimming and J lost 5 bases; unmatched junction nucleotides: 7. CDR3 sequence: CATGSGSWTGELFF. The CDR3, as DNA: TGTGCCACCGGAAGCGGGAGTTGGACCGGGGAGCTGTTTTTT. The full variable domain, with the rest looked up from reference TRBV15 and TRBJ2-2, is DAMVIQNPRYQVTQFGKPVTLSCSQTLNHNVMYWYQQKSSQAPKLLFHYYDKDFNNEADTPDNFQSRRPNTSFCFLDIRSPGLGDTAMYLCATGSGSWTGELFFGEGSRLTVL.

This clonotype has ten or more counts. The chain is built from TRBV2 and TRBJ1-5; D remains ambiguous. The CDR3 sequence is 13 residues long. Germline assignment: CDR1 SNHLY and CDR2 FYNNEI. Deletions cut 7 bases from V and 3 bases from J, with 10 bases between. In DNA, the CDR3 is TGTGCCAGCATGTTCGACAACAATCAGCCCCAGCATTTT. As protein: CASMFDNNQPQHF.